The next 19 T cell receptor beta chains were all read from a single sample in a study of cytotoxic CD8 clonotypes in ibrutinib-treated CLL. Produced via immunoSEQ multiplex PCR; TCRdb's table is partial and in-frame only. The sample holds around 50,000 clones, more than 55% seen once. The sample consisted of PBMCs, taken after 24 months of ibrutinib treatment. These receptors were collected from a human donor with chronic lymphocytic leukemia.

This chain connects TRBV7-9 to TRBJ1-4, with 7 bases aligning to TRBD1. Germline lookup yields CDR1 SEHNR and CDR2 FQNEAQ (reference sequence). This CDR3 spans 15 amino acids. The V gene end was trimmed by 3 bases and the J gene end by 7 bases; junction bases not matched to a gene: 8. CDR3 region: CASSFGSQGIEKLFF. The CDR3 nucleotides are TGTGCCAGCAGCTTCGGTTCACAGGGGATTGAAAAACTGTTTTTT.

The genes are TRBV10-3 and TRBJ2-5; a weak D match, TRBD1 (6 bases). The germline V gene encodes CDR1 ENHRY and CDR2 SYGVKD. The length of the CDR3 is 13 residues. Between the trimmed V and J ends, which lost 1 base and 3 bases, there was a span of 6 bases. The CDR3 DNA is TGTGCCATCAGTGAGTACAGGGAAGAGACCCAGTACTTC. This translates into CAISEYREETQYF.

The chain recombines TRBV5-1 with TRBJ1-4; TRBD1 agrees at 8 bases. The CDR3 is 15 residues long. Trimming cost V 4 bases and J 7 bases; bases outside gene matches: 9. Germline lookup yields CDR1 SGHRS and CDR2 YFSETQ. CDR3 DNA sequence: TGCGCCAGCAGCGATTCGACAGGGGCCGGTGAAAAACTGTTTTTT. This gives the protein CASSDSTGAGEKLFF.

The chain recombines TRBV4-1 with TRBJ2-2; 10 bases map to TRBD2. V was clipped by 0 bases and J by 0 bases; unmatched bases: 7. This CDR3 region has 19 residues. Germline-derived CDR1 and CDR2 are MGHRA and YSYEKL. The DNA of the CDR3 is TGCGCCAGCAGCCAAGATCCCCTGGGGACTAGCGCGAACACCGGGGAGCTGTTTTTT. This translates into CASSQDPLGTSANTGELFF.

This chain connects TRBV19 to TRBJ1-1, with D unclear. V was shortened by 8 bases and J by 3 bases, with 4 bases between the two germline ends. From germline, CDR1 is LNHDA and CDR2 SQIVND (reference sequence). The CDR3 is made up of 10 amino acids. Here the CDR3 reads CASGYTEAFF. The CDR3 coding sequence is TGTGCCAGTGGGTACACTGAAGCTTTCTTT.

This sequence joins TRBV5-1 and TRBJ2-5; D might be TRBD2 (6 bases). There are 13 residues in the CDR3. Germline V lookup: CDR1 SGHRS, CDR2 YFSETQ. Trimming removed 0 bases at V and 4 bases at J, with 7 bases between. CDR3 protein: CASSLGTTETQYF. The CDR3 DNA reads as TGCGCCAGCAGCTTGGGGACTACAGAGACCCAGTACTTC.

The chain couples TRBV25-1 to TRBJ2-5; TRBD1 agrees at 9 bases. The ends lost 0 bases at V and 5 bases at J; junction bases unmatched: 1. The CDR3 has 14 residues. Germline loops: CDR1 MGHDK, CDR2 SYGVNS. CDR3 sequence: CASSEYGTGETQYF. CDR3 sequence (DNA): TGTGCCAGCAGTGAATATGGGACAGGGGAGACCCAGTACTTC.

This clone came up many times. The chain recombines TRBV6-1 with TRBJ2-7, with D possibly being TRBD1 (5 bases). Between the trimmed V and J ends, which lost 5 bases and 0 bases, there was a span of 8 bases. The CDR3 totals 13 residues. CDR1 MNHNS and CDR2 SASEGT come from the germline V gene. CDR3 nucleotide sequence: TGTGCCAGCAGTATAGACAGCTCCTACGAGCAGTACTTC. It encodes CASSIDSSYEQYF.

The chain uses TRBV4-2 and TRBJ2-7, with 9 positions matching TRBD1. V shed 3 bases and J 1 base; nucleotides not matched to a gene: 10. The CDR3 is 17 amino acids. From germline, CDR1 is LGHNA and CDR2 YNFKEQ. CDR3 region: CASSHGTGPSPSYEQYF. CDR3 in DNA: TGTGCCAGCAGCCATGGGACAGGGCCTTCACCGTCCTACGAGCAGTACTTC.

The chain is built from TRBV27 and TRBJ1-1; no definite D call. CDR3 length equals 14 residues. The V end lost 5 bases, the J end lost 4 bases, and 14 bases lay between the germline ends. Germline V gene sequence: CDR1 MNHEY, CDR2 SMNVEV (reference sequence). As DNA, the CDR3 is TGTGCCAGCAGTCCCCGTAGGGAAGCCACTGAAGCTTTCTTT. Translating it yields CASSPRREATEAFF.

The DNA for the CDR3 is TGTGCCACTGGGGGACTAGCGGGGTACGAGCAGTACTTC. Its translation: CATGGLAGYEQYF. This rearrangement joins TRBV27 to TRBJ2-7; 13 bases fit TRBD2. Trimming cost V 10 bases and J 4 bases; bases outside gene matches: 4. In germline, CDR1 is MNHEY, CDR2 SMNVEV (reference sequence). CDR3 length: 13 amino acids.

The rearrangement uses TRBV29-1 and TRBJ2-5, with 12 positions matching TRBD2. The CDR3 is 12 amino acids. The germline V gene has CDR1 SQVTM and CDR2 ANQGSEA. J lost 5 bases, V lost 7 bases, and 2 bases had no gene match. CDR3 in amino acids: CSALAGGETQYF. CDR3 DNA: TGCAGCGCACTAGCGGGGGGCGAGACCCAGTACTTC.

This clone was seen only a few times. The chain employs TRBV2 and TRBJ1-2, with 9 bases that match TRBD1. V was clipped by 2 bases and J by 7 bases; unmatched bases: 5. Germline V gene sequence: CDR1 SNHLY, CDR2 FYNNEI. The CDR3 runs 14 residues. CDR3 protein: CASSESGQGPGYTF. CDR3 sequence (DNA): TGTGCCAGCAGTGAATCGGGACAGGGACCTGGCTACACCTTC.

This clone has a handful of counts. V is TRBV7-9 and J is TRBJ1-1; D uncertain. V lost 7 bases and J lost 6, with 9 bases in between. The CDR3 loop spans 11 amino acids. Germline V gene lookup returns CDR1 SEHNR and CDR2 FQNEAQ (reference sequence). CDR3 loop: CASMVQAEAFF. The CDR3 nucleotides are TGTGCCAGCATGGTCCAGGCTGAAGCTTTCTTT.

The genes are TRBV6-5 and TRBJ1-4; 7 nucleotides match TRBD1. Germline CDR1 MNHEY, CDR2 SVGAGI. Losses at the gene ends were 5 bases for V and 13 bases for J; bases not matched to a gene: 10. The CDR3 contains 13 residues. The CDR3 DNA reads as TGTGCCAGCAGTCCCGGACAGGCCCAGGGACTGTTTTTT. Translated: CASSPGQAQGLFF.

DNA for the CDR3: TGTGCCAGCAGAGGTTTAGGCCGGACTGAAGCTTTCTTT. Translation gives CASRGLGRTEAFF. The chain links TRBV25-1 to TRBJ1-1; D gene unclear. V lost 6 bases to trimming and J lost 5 bases, with 13 bases between them. In germline, CDR1 is MGHDK, CDR2 SYGVNS. This CDR3 has 13 amino acids.

The chain recombines TRBV5-6 with TRBJ2-7; D gene uncertain. Germline V gives CDR1 SGHDT, CDR2 YYEEEE. This CDR3 contains 15 residues. Trimming stripped 4 bases from V and 0 bases from J, with 14 bases between. The CDR3 is CASSLQEKSSYEQYF. For the CDR3, the DNA is TGTGCCAGCAGCCTGCAGGAAAAAAGCTCCTACGAGCAGTACTTC.

The chain carries TRBV6-1 and TRBJ1-5; D remains ambiguous. Germline CDR1 is MNHNS and CDR2 is SASEGT. CDR3 length: 15 amino acids. V lost 11 bases and J lost 0, with 17 bases in between. The CDR3 region is CASLGRRYSNQPQHF. The CDR3 DNA is TGTGCCTCTTTGGGCCGTCGTTATAGCAATCAGCCCCAGCATTTT.

This clone was counted a few times. The chain links TRBV5-1 to TRBJ1-6; no clear D gene. V gave up 0 bases and J gave up 5 bases, with 9 bases separating them. The germline CDR1 and CDR2 sequences are SGHRS and YFSETQ. The CDR3 length is 15 residues. The CDR3 region has the DNA TGCGCCAGCAGCTTGGATCCGGGAGATAATTCACCCCTCCACTTT. Protein: CASSLDPGDNSPLHF. Full variable domain (missing parts from reference TRBV5-1 and TRBJ1-6): KAGVTQTPRYLIKTRGQQVTLSCSPISGHRSVSWYQQTPGQGLQFLFEYFSETQRNKGNFPGRFSGRQFSNSRSEMNVSTLELGDSALYLCASSLDPGDNSPLHFGNGTRLTVT.